Sequencing of this TCR beta chain was carried out in a study of blood T cells in healthy people across ages. This CDR3 spans 15 amino acids. Trimming cost V 4 bases and J 4 bases, with 14 bases left between them. Germline lookup yields CDR1 MNHEY and CDR2 SVGEGT. Together with a sample-barcoded 5' primer, a J-beta primer mix was included in a second PCR lasting roughly 6 to 12 cycles. Each cDNA molecule carried a tag from a template-switch adaptor that contained 12 random nucleotides. TCRdb re-analysed the 5' RACE reads in MiXCR, keeping a single row per CDR3 protein. The data show roughly 800,000 distinct CDR3 sequences, with 58% seen just once and approximately 21% held by the top ten.

The chain couples TRBV6-2 or TRBV6-3 to TRBJ2-4; either TRBD1 or TRBD2 may fit D (5 bases each). The receptor was derived from a man aged 30 to 39 in good health. Sequenced material: blood. This CDR3 reads CASSSWSGPKNIQYF. The DNA for the CDR3 is TGTGCCAGCAGTTCCTGGTCGGGGCCGAAAAACATTCAGTACTTC.